This TCR beta chain originates from a study of T cells in Graves' hyperthyroidism and ophthalmopathy. About this clonotype itself: The antigen remains undetermined.

Overall study results and limits: Median prediction lead before ophthalmopathy onset was 5 to 7.5 months with the model.

CDR3 size: 13 residues. The V gene lost 7 bases and the J gene lost 2 bases, with 12 bases spanning the gap. From germline, CDR1 is SEHNR and CDR2 FQNEAQ (reference sequence). Amplified TCR beta CDR3 regions came from RNA transcripts. HTBI primers were used for first-round RT-PCR of the TCR CDR3. Each CDR3 protein gets one entry after TCRdb re-called the multiplex PCR reads with MiXCR. The data hold 660,000 or so distinct CDR3 sequences, with about 20% observed a single time. Orbital computed tomography and thyroid ultrasound, together with serum TRAb and thyroxine and clinical symptoms, were used for diagnoses.

The sequence derives from a man aged 25-40 years with Graves' ophthalmopathy. The specimen was blood. The V gene is TRBV7-9, the J gene TRBJ2-7; D may be TRBD1 or TRBD2 (5 bases each). The CDR3 reads CASTRDGTYEQYF. The CDR3 DNA is TGTGCCAGCACCCGGGACGGCACCTACGAGCAGTACTTC.